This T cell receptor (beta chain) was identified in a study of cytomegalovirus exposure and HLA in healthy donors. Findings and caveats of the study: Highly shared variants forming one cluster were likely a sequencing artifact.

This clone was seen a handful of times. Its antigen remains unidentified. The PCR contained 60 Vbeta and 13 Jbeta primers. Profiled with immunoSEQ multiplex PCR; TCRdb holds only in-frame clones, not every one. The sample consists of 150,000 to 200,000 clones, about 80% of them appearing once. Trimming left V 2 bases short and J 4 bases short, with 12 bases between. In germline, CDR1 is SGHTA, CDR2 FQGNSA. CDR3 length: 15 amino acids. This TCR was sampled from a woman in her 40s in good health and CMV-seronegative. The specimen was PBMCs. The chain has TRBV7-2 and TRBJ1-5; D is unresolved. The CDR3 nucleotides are TGTGCCAGCAGCTTACAGCGAAATGGGAATCAGCCCCAGCATTTT. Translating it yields CASSLQRNGNQPQHF.